Below, 20 T cell receptor beta chains from the same sample are listed, as sequenced in a study of naive and memory T cell subsets. Ligated cDNA underwent four rounds of PCR with nested alpha and beta constant region primers and SP2. TCRdb reprocessed the 5' RACE reads via MiXCR and lists one record per CDR3 protein. The table includes about 60,000 distinct CDR3 sequences, roughly 8.1% detected once. The library had UMIs added by 3' ligation of an oligonucleotide to TCR cDNA. The receptors shown here come from a female donor in good health.

This chain links TRBV10-1 with TRBJ2-1; no clear D. Germline lookup yields CDR1 WNHNN and CDR2 SYGVQD (reference sequence). CDR3 size: 12 residues. V dropped 6 bases and J dropped 13 bases, with 16 bases sitting between them. In DNA form, the CDR3 reads TGCGCCAGCAGCGCCCCACAAGGGCACCAGTTCTTC. It is translated as CASSAPQGHQFF.

This clonotype has only a few counts. The chain links TRBV28 to TRBJ2-3, with 9 positions matching TRBD1. Germline CDR1 and CDR2: MDHEN and SYDVKM. With V trimmed by 5 bases and J by 6 bases, 3 bases remained unmatched. The CDR3 is 13 residues long. The CDR3 DNA is TGTGCCAGCAGTGGGACAGGGAGTGATACGCAGTATTTT. This translates into CASSGTGSDTQYF.

The genes are TRBV27 and TRBJ2-3, with 14 bases identical to TRBD2. Looked up from germline, CDR1 is MNHEY and CDR2 is SMNVEV (reference sequence). This CDR3 comprises 16 residues. V was clipped by 9 bases and J by 3 bases; unmatched bases: 8. CDR3 region: CASTGLAGDRTDTQYF. The CDR3 nucleotides are TGTGCCAGTACGGGACTAGCGGGAGATAGGACAGATACGCAGTATTTT.

Ten or more counts support this clonotype. The chain couples TRBV19 to TRBJ2-1; TRBD1 matches at 11 bases. CDR3 size: 14 residues. J lost 4 bases, V lost 4 bases, and 0 bases had no gene match. Germline V lookup: CDR1 LNHDA, CDR2 SQIVND (reference sequence). The CDR3 region has the DNA TGTGCCAGTAGTAGGGACAGGGGGTACAATGAGCAGTTCTTC. Translating gives CASSRDRGYNEQFF. Combining the CDR3 with reference TRBV19 and TRBJ2-1 gives the whole variable domain DGGITQSPKYLFRKEGQNVTLSCEQNLNHDAMYWYRQDPGQGLRLIYYSQIVNDFQKGDIAEGYSVSREKKESFPLTVTSAQKNPTAFYLCASSRDRGYNEQFFGPGTRLTVL.

The chain has TRBV29-1 and TRBJ2-2; no definite D call. Per germline, CDR1 SQVTM and CDR2 ANQGSEA. Trimming took off 0 bases at V and 2 bases at J, with 10 bases between the two ends. The CDR3 loop spans 15 amino acids. In DNA, the CDR3 is TGCAGCGTTGAAGAGAATAGGGCAAACACCGGGGAGCTGTTTTTT. Encoded protein: CSVEENRANTGELFF.

In nucleotides, the CDR3 is TGTGCCAGCAGTTTATTTGGTCAGGACAAATCTAAAGCTTTCTTT. Its protein is CASSLFGQDKSKAFF. The gene calls are TRBV27 and TRBJ1-1, with D possibly TRBD1 on 5 matching bases. Germline V CDR1 and CDR2: MNHEY, SMNVEV (reference sequence). This CDR3 comprises 15 residues. Trimming shortened V by 1 base and J by 9 bases, and 18 bases separated the two germline ends.

This clonotype was counted a few times. The rearrangement uses TRBV4-1 and TRBJ1-6; no clear D. This CDR3 spans 15 amino acids. Germline values: CDR1 MGHRA, CDR2 YSYEKL. With 0 bases removed from V and 8 bases from J, the gap between germline ends came to 11 bases. CDR3 in amino acids: CASSQDQWRDSPLHF. The CDR3 region has the DNA TGCGCCAGCAGCCAAGATCAATGGAGAGATTCACCCCTCCACTTT.

The V call is TRBV12-3 or TRBV12-4, the J call TRBJ1-2; tentatively, D is TRBD1 (6 bases). The CDR3 length is 16 residues. Trimming took off 6 bases at V and 7 bases at J, with 24 bases between the two ends. This chain's CDR3 is CASSSRQAGFFSGYTF. CDR3 sequence (DNA): TGTGCCAGCAGCTCCAGACAGGCCGGGTTTTTCTCTGGCTACACCTTC.

The gene calls are TRBV30 and TRBJ1-5; TRBD1 matches 8 bases. The CDR3 has 15 residues. Trimming cost V 2 bases and J 5 bases; bases outside gene matches: 8. In germline, CDR1 is GTSNPN, CDR2 SVGIG (reference sequence). The chain's CDR3 is CAWSKGTGGHQPQHF. DNA of the CDR3: TGTGCCTGGAGTAAAGGGACAGGTGGACATCAGCCCCAGCATTTT.

This clonotype has only a few counts. This chain joins TRBV11-2 and TRBJ1-1, with a possible D match to TRBD1 (5 bases). V lost 6 bases and J lost 1, with 18 bases in between. This CDR3 has 16 amino acids. Germline values: CDR1 SGHAT, CDR2 FQNNGV. The CDR3 spells CASRYLSGRSNTEAFF. CDR3 DNA sequence: TGTGCCAGCAGGTACCTCTCGGGACGGTCGAACACTGAAGCTTTCTTT. Using reference TRBV11-2 and TRBJ1-1 for the parts outside the CDR3, the full variable domain is EAGVAQSPRYKIIEKRQSVAFWCNPISGHATLYWYQQILGQGPKLLIQFQNNGVVDDSQLPKDRFSAERLKGVDSTLKIQPAKLEDSAVYLCASRYLSGRSNTEAFFGQGTRLTVV.

This clonotype showed up many times. The V call is TRBV10-2, the J call TRBJ1-1; D is uncertain. CDR1 is WSHSY and CDR2 is SAAADI in the germline V gene. This CDR3 has 13 residues. Trimming took off 1 base at V and 3 bases at J, with 6 bases between the two ends. The CDR3 protein is CASSEYTYTEAFF. In nucleotides, the CDR3 is TGCGCCAGCAGTGAGTACACGTACACTGAAGCTTTCTTT.

A few counts support this clonotype. The chain combines TRBV5-1 with TRBJ1-1; D might be TRBD1 (5 bases). Trimming pared 3 bases from V and 3 bases from J, leaving 15 bases between. The germline CDR1 and CDR2 sequences are SGHRS and YFSETQ. This CDR3 spans 15 amino acids. The CDR3 here is CASSSPAGKDTEAFF. The CDR3 bases are TGCGCCAGCAGCTCCCCAGCAGGGAAGGACACTGAAGCTTTCTTT.

The V and J genes are TRBV11-3 and TRBJ1-1; maybe TRBD1 (6 bases). The CDR3 is 13 amino acids. The germline V gene has CDR1 SGHNT and CDR2 YENEEA. Trimming removed 5 bases at V and 1 base at J, with 8 bases between. The CDR3: CASSMTGNTEAFF. The CDR3 bases are TGTGCCAGCAGCATGACAGGGAACACTGAAGCTTTCTTT.

The CDR3 DNA reads as TGTGCCAGCAGCAGGGAGGCCACTGAAGCTTTCTTT. Encoded protein: CASSREATEAFF. The rearrangement joins TRBV11-1 to TRBJ1-1; D not resolved. Germline V CDR1 and CDR2: SGHAT, FQDESV (reference sequence). The V end was cut by 5 bases, the J end by 4 bases, with 8 bases between. The CDR3 runs 12 residues.

The table lists this clonotype with a few counts. This rearrangement joins TRBV7-9 to TRBJ1-6, with a possible D match to TRBD1 (5 bases). This CDR3 has 18 residues. Trimming left V 1 base short and J 0 bases short, with 13 bases between. Germline CDR1 reads SEHNR; CDR2 reads FQNEAQ (reference sequence). The CDR3 loop is CASSLVRGANSYNSPLHF. The DNA for the CDR3 is TGTGCCAGCAGCTTAGTTCGGGGCGCAAACTCCTATAATTCACCCCTCCACTTT.

This clonotype was counted ten times or more. Here the CDR3 DNA reads TGTGCCAGCAGCAGACAGGGCCTCACAGATACGCAGTATTTT. As protein: CASSRQGLTDTQYF. The chain couples TRBV7-2 to TRBJ2-3; 7 nucleotides line up with TRBD1. This CDR3 has 14 amino acids. Germline loops: CDR1 SGHTA, CDR2 FQGNSA. The V gene end was trimmed by 5 bases and the J gene end by 2 bases; junction bases not matched to a gene: 4.

V and J are TRBV7-2 and TRBJ2-5; D uncertain. V was clipped by 1 base and J by 1 base, with 13 bases between them. CDR1 and CDR2 from the germline V gene are SGHTA and FQGNSA. The CDR3 spans 16 residues. The CDR3 region has the DNA TGTGCCAGCAGCTTAGGGGTCGGCGAGATCCAAGAGACCCAGTACTTC. Its protein product is CASSLGVGEIQETQYF.

This chain links TRBV30 with TRBJ2-5, with unresolved D. Germline V gene lookup returns CDR1 GTSNPN and CDR2 SVGIG (reference sequence). Trimming removed 1 base from V and 5 bases from J, with 5 bases in between. This CDR3 comprises 11 residues. The CDR3 DNA reads as TGTGCCTGGAGTGGGGTCGAGACCCAGTACTTC. It translates to CAWSGVETQYF.

The chain couples TRBV5-4 to TRBJ2-1; TRBD2 is a possible D gene (6 bases). The CDR3 loop spans 12 amino acids. V lost 6 bases, J lost 12 bases, and 16 bases lay in between. Looked up from germline, CDR1 is SGHNT and CDR2 is YYREEE (reference sequence). The CDR3 DNA follows: TGTGCCAGCACGGGTGGGGGGATGAGGCAGTTCTTC. As protein: CASTGGGMRQFF. The variable domain in full, completed from reference TRBV5-4 and TRBJ2-1, reads ETGVTQSPTHLIKTRGQQVTLRCSSQSGHNTVSWYQQALGQGPQFIFQYYREEENGRGNFPPRFSGLQFPNYSSELNVNALELDDSALYLCASTGGGMRQFFGPGTRLTVL.

This clonotype was detected a few times. This chain connects TRBV29-1 to TRBJ2-3; the D is unclear. Looked up from germline, CDR1 is SQVTM and CDR2 is ANQGSEA. The CDR3 has 15 residues. Trimming cost V 7 bases and J 0 bases, with 17 bases left between them. The CDR3 here is CSAGRERPSTDTQYF. The CDR3 coding sequence is TGCAGCGCCGGGCGCGAAAGACCTAGCACAGATACGCAGTATTTT.